The 24 T cell receptor beta chains in this list originate from one sample, sequenced in a study of blood T cell repertoires in COVID-19. TCRdb keeps only in-frame clones here, not all; method: immunoSEQ multiplex PCR. There are hundreds of thousands of clones in the sample; about 86% occur only once, and less than 2.5% lies in the top ten. The source material was peripheral blood. These receptor sequences come from a young woman who had recovered from COVID-19.

This clone was seen many times. The chain combines TRBV6-5 with TRBJ1-3; no firm D call. Germline CDR1 and CDR2: MNHEY and SVGAGI. The CDR3 is 14 residues long. The V gene lost 6 bases and the J gene lost 2 bases, with 11 bases spanning the gap. The CDR3: CASSTSGPGNTIYF. CDR3 bases: TGTGCCAGCAGCACTAGCGGGCCTGGAAACACCATATATTTT.

This chain's CDR3 is CASSQTGAHSYEQYF. The CDR3 DNA follows: TGTGCCAGCAGCCAGACTGGGGCACACTCCTACGAGCAGTACTTC. V gene TRBV4-2 combines with J gene TRBJ2-7, with D possibly matching TRBD1 (5 bases). The V gene's germline CDR1 is LGHNA and CDR2 YNFKEQ. Between the trimmed V and J ends, which lost 3 bases and 0 bases, there was a span of 12 bases. The CDR3 has 15 residues.

This clone was seen ten or more times. The CDR3 DNA reads TGTGCCAGCAGCCTCCGGTCCATCGGCTATGGCTACACCTTC. It codes for CASSLRSIGYGYTF. This chain uses TRBV6-5 with TRBJ1-2; D unresolved. The CDR3 spans 14 residues. V was pared by 6 bases and J by 4 bases, with 15 bases between. Germline-derived CDR1 and CDR2 are MNHEY and SVGAGI.

The J gene is TRBJ2-7, the V gene TRBV30; D unresolved. Trimming removed 1 base from V and 2 bases from J, with 9 bases in between. Germline V gene sequence: CDR1 GTSNPN, CDR2 SVGIG (reference sequence). CDR3 size: 13 residues. The CDR3 here is CAWSAQKTYEQYF. The CDR3 DNA is TGTGCCTGGAGTGCACAGAAGACCTACGAGCAGTACTTC.

The chain uses TRBV7-9 and TRBJ1-1; D is undetermined. V lost 1 base to trimming and J lost 5 bases, with 14 bases between them. The V gene's germline CDR1 is SEHNR and CDR2 FQNEAQ (reference sequence). This CDR3 has 15 residues. The CDR3 DNA reads as TGTGCCAGCAGCTTAGTAGCGGCAGGCGAGACTGAAGCTTTCTTT. Translated: CASSLVAAGETEAFF.

The CDR3 sequence is CASSLSPGGADTQYF. As DNA, the CDR3 is TGTGCCAGCAGTTTAAGTCCAGGGGGCGCAGATACGCAGTATTTT. The chain is built from TRBV27 and TRBJ2-3; TRBD1 aligns across 8 bases. The ends lost 2 bases at V and 4 bases at J; junction bases unmatched: 5. The CDR3 consists of 15 residues. Germline V gene lookup returns CDR1 MNHEY and CDR2 SMNVEV (reference sequence).

This sequence joins TRBV3-1 (or the pseudogene TRBV3-2) and TRBJ1-6; D might be TRBD1 (5 bases). CDR1 LGHDT and CDR2 YNNKEL come from the germline V gene (reference sequence). V dropped 0 bases and J dropped 3 bases, with 18 bases sitting between them. CDR3 size: 19 residues. CDR3 amino acids: CASSQEKAVRGVYNSPLHF. In DNA form, the CDR3 reads TGTGCCAGCAGCCAAGAGAAAGCTGTCCGGGGGGTCTATAATTCACCCCTCCACTTT.

The chain uses TRBV5-6 and TRBJ2-7; D is uncertain. V was cut by 0 bases and J by 2 bases, with 9 bases left in between. Germline CDR1 reads SGHDT; CDR2 reads YYEEEE. The CDR3 is 14 amino acids. The CDR3 DNA is TGTGCCAGCAGCTTGGAGTTAGTCCCCTACGAGCAGTACTTC. Encoded protein: CASSLELVPYEQYF.

V and J are TRBV6-2 or TRBV6-3 and TRBJ1-1; 7 bases match TRBD1. In germline, CDR1 is MNHEY, CDR2 SVGEGT. This CDR3 contains 14 residues. J gave up 3 bases and V 5 bases, and 6 bases lay outside the gene matches. The CDR3 DNA reads as TGTGCCAGCAGTCGACAGGGCGGATACACTGAAGCTTTCTTT. This encodes CASSRQGGYTEAFF.

V is TRBV7-2 and J is TRBJ2-4, with 7 nucleotides matching TRBD2. CDR3 length: 18 amino acids. Trimming removed 1 base from V and 1 base from J; junction bases left unmatched: 10. Germline CDR1 and CDR2: SGHTA and FQGNSA. Here the CDR3 reads CASSLVRWREIAKNIQYF. The CDR3 coding sequence is TGTGCCAGCAGCTTAGTTAGGTGGCGGGAGATCGCCAAAAACATTCAGTACTTC.

The V call is TRBV7-2, the J call TRBJ2-4; the D is unclear. The V and J ends lost 5 bases and 0 bases respectively, with 8 bases between them. Germline V lookup: CDR1 SGHTA, CDR2 FQGNSA. The length of the CDR3 is 14 residues. The CDR3 coding sequence is TGTGCCAGCAGCCTCAGATTAGCCAAAAACATTCAGTACTTC. Amino acid sequence: CASSLRLAKNIQYF. Based on the CDR3 plus reference TRBV7-2 and TRBJ2-4, the full variable domain is GAGVSQSPSNKVTEKGKDVELRCDPISGHTALYWYRQSLGQGLEFLIYFQGNSAPDKSGLPSDRFSAERTGGSVSTLTIQRTQQEDSAVYLCASSLRLAKNIQYFGAGTRLSVL.

This chain links TRBV7-9 with TRBJ1-2; 9 positions match TRBD1. This CDR3 comprises 14 residues. The ends lost 0 bases at V and 6 bases at J; junction bases unmatched: 2. Looked up from germline, CDR1 is SEHNR and CDR2 is FQNEAQ (reference sequence). CDR3 region: CASSLAGQGNGYTF. The CDR3 DNA is TGTGCCAGCAGCTTAGCTGGACAGGGGAATGGCTACACCTTC.

The chain uses TRBV2 and TRBJ2-1, with a tentative D call TRBD2 (5 bases). The CDR3 is 13 amino acids. Germline-derived CDR1 and CDR2 are SNHLY and FYNNEI. Trimming left V 6 bases short and J 4 bases short, with 10 bases between. CDR3 loop: CASRETTYNEQFF. The CDR3 DNA reads as TGTGCCAGCAGGGAGACTACTTACAATGAGCAGTTCTTC.

The rearrangement links TRBV20-1 to TRBJ2-7; TRBD2 is a possible D gene (6 bases). Germline lookup yields CDR1 DFQATT and CDR2 SNEGSKA (reference sequence). With 3 bases removed from V and 4 bases from J, the gap between germline ends came to 13 bases. The CDR3 runs to 13 residues. The CDR3 is CSASLPRGYEQYF. The CDR3 DNA follows: TGCAGTGCTAGTTTACCCCGGGGGTACGAGCAGTACTTC.

The genes are TRBV28 and TRBJ1-5, with 8 bases identical to TRBD1. V shed 2 bases, J shed 7 bases, and the junction held 10 bases outside the gene matches. Germline CDR1 and CDR2: MDHEN and SYDVKM. This CDR3 comprises 16 residues. CDR3: CASSLRTGSIFQPQHF. CDR3 nucleotides: TGTGCCAGCAGTTTACGGACAGGGAGTATCTTCCAGCCCCAGCATTTT.

Points on this clone: The sample has other DNA sequences that encode this CDR3 too. This chain uses TRBV3-1 (or the pseudogene TRBV3-2) with TRBJ2-1, with TRBD1 identical over 9 bases. This CDR3 is 15 amino acids long. Germline V lookup: CDR1 LGHDT, CDR2 YNNKEL (reference sequence). Germline trimming cut 4 bases from V and 4 bases from J; bases unmatched to any gene: 5. CDR3 loop: CASSLTGTGYNEQFF. DNA of the CDR3: TGTGCCAGCAGCCTAACCGGGACAGGGTACAATGAGCAGTTCTTC.

The chain has TRBV7-2 and TRBJ2-1; 9 nucleotides match TRBD2. CDR3 size: 17 residues. J lost 6 bases, V lost 3 bases, and 12 bases had no gene match. Germline-derived CDR1 and CDR2 are SGHTA and FQGNSA. CDR3 in amino acids: CASSFRGSGGLPNEQFF. The CDR3 bases are TGTGCCAGCAGCTTTAGGGGTAGCGGGGGCTTACCCAATGAGCAGTTCTTC.

The genes are TRBV24-1 and TRBJ2-1, with D unresolved. Germline loops: CDR1 KGHDR, CDR2 SFDVKD. The CDR3 consists of 14 residues. V shed 4 bases and J shed 5 bases, with 11 bases lying between them. Here the CDR3 DNA reads TGTGCCACCAGTGACACCGACACAAACAATGAGCAGTTCTTC. Amino acids: CATSDTDTNNEQFF.

The chain is built from TRBV6-5 and TRBJ1-3; 9 bases are a match to TRBD1. CDR1 MNHEY and CDR2 SVGAGI come from the germline V gene. The junction had 5 bases not matched to a gene; V was cut back by 6 bases and J by 2 bases. CDR3 length: 15 amino acids. Here the CDR3 DNA reads TGTGCCAGCAGCAAAAACAGGGGGCCTGGAAACACCATATATTTT. This translates into CASSKNRGPGNTIYF.

This clone has more than one count but fewer than ten. The V gene is TRBV4-1, the J gene TRBJ1-3, with D possibly being TRBD1 (6 bases). Germline V lookup: CDR1 MGHRA, CDR2 YSYEKL. The length of the CDR3 is 16 residues. The V end was cut by 4 bases, the J end by 2 bases, with 15 bases between. The CDR3 is CASSRMVDSPGNTIYF. The CDR3 nucleotides are TGCGCCAGCAGCCGAATGGTGGACAGTCCTGGAAACACCATATATTTT.

The rearrangement links TRBV27 to TRBJ2-1, with TRBD2 matching 11 bases. The CDR3 loop spans 18 amino acids. V dropped 5 bases and J dropped 2; count of bases not matched to a gene: 11. CDR1 MNHEY and CDR2 SMNVEV come from the germline V gene (reference sequence). CDR3 loop: CASSPDVPGLAAYNEQFF. The CDR3 coding sequence is TGTGCCAGCAGTCCCGACGTCCCGGGACTAGCGGCCTACAATGAGCAGTTCTTC.

The V gene is TRBV2, the J gene TRBJ1-1; 7 bases align to TRBD1. The CDR3 contains 15 residues. The germline V gene encodes CDR1 SNHLY and CDR2 FYNNEI. V was clipped by 1 base and J by 4 bases; unmatched bases: 6. The CDR3 DNA is TGTGCCAGCAGTGAAGGAGAGGGGGCGCCCACTGAAGCTTTCTTT. Residues: CASSEGEGAPTEAFF.

The genes are TRBV4-1 and TRBJ2-7; TRBD1 aligns across 11 bases. Germline lookup yields CDR1 MGHRA and CDR2 YSYEKL. CDR3 length equals 16 residues. V lost 4 bases to trimming and J lost 4 bases; unmatched junction nucleotides: 9. The CDR3 DNA reads TGCGCCAGCAGCCCTGACAAGGGACAGGGGGTATACGAGCAGTACTTC. Translated: CASSPDKGQGVYEQYF.

The chain couples TRBV11-2 to TRBJ2-7; D ambiguous. Germline CDR1 and CDR2: SGHAT and FQNNGV. CDR3 length: 12 amino acids. Trimming pared 6 bases from V and 3 bases from J, leaving 9 bases between. Here the CDR3 reads CASSGQIYEQYF. The DNA for the CDR3 is TGTGCCAGCAGTGGGCAGATCTACGAGCAGTACTTC.